This T cell receptor beta chain was obtained from a study of T-cell memory formation after mild COVID-19. For the study at large: Among the donors, TCR clusters were largely specific to each donor.

The CDR3 consists of 14 residues. CDR1 is SGHTA and CDR2 is FQGNSA in the germline V gene. Trimming took off 4 bases at V and 4 bases at J, with 12 bases between the two ends. Study-wide points: Day 15 to 85 contractors were CD4/CD8 balanced; later expanders leaned CD4+. CD4+ contracting clones were mainly CM and EM; CD8+ ones, EMRA.

TCRdb re-called the 5' RACE reads through MiXCR, storing one row per CDR3 protein. The repertoire consists of 250,000 to 350,000 distinct CDR3 sequences, with roughly 16% occurring once and the leading ten covering about 23%. Concerning this clonotype: Its antigen remains unknown.

The rearrangement uses TRBV7-2 and TRBJ2-3; D is possibly TRBD2 (6 bases). The source material was PBMCs or a T cell subset sorted from them (not recorded which). The clonotype was recovered from a man younger than 35 who had mild COVID-19 (a few samples of this study predate the infection). Cell type and time point are not known. CDR3 coding DNA: TGTGCCAGCAGCTGGCGGGAAGGCTCAGATACGCAGTATTTT. Residues: CASSWREGSDTQYF.